This T cell receptor (beta chain) was identified during a study of shared clonotypes between healthy human individuals. Points from the study as a whole: Sharing across four donors was seen in around 5% of naive CD4 clonotypes.

Positive CCR7 selection of CD45RO-negative cells yielded the naive CD8 cells, and terminally differentiated effector memory CD45RA+ cells were excluded. Sequencing used immunoSEQ multiplex PCR; TCRdb keeps in-frame clones, though not all of them. This sample has fewer than 850,000 clones, with 90% to 97% found just once. Germline V lookup: CDR1 LGHNA, CDR2 YSLEER. V dropped 4 bases and J dropped 0; count of bases not matched to a gene: 2. The CDR3 runs to 14 residues. A remark on this clone: Its antigen is currently unknown.

The chain joins TRBV4-3 to TRBJ2-7; 8 bases map to TRBD1. This TCR came from a man between 25 and 39 years old in good health. Material for sequencing was naive CD8+ T cells sorted from blood. The CDR3 region has the DNA TGCGCCAGCAGCCTTGGACAGGGCTCCTACGAGCAGTACTTC. It specifies CASSLGQGSYEQYF.